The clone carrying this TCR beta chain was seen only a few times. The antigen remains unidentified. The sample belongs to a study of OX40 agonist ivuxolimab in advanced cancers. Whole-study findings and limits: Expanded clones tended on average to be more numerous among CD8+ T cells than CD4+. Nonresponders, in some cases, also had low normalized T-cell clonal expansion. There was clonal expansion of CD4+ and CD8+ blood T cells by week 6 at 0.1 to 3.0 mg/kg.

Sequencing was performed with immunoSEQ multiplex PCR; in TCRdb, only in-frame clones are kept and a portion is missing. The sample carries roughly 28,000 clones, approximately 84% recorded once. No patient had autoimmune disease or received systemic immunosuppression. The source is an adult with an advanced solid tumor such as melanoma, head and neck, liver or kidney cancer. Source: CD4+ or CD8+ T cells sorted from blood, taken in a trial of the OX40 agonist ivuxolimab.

The CDR3 sequence: CASSSGGAGELEQFF. DNA of the CDR3: TGTGCCAGCAGCTCTGGGGGAGCGGGAGAGCTGGAGCAGTTCTTC. The J gene is TRBJ2-1, the V gene TRBV5-4, with TRBD2 matching 8 bases. Germline CDR1 reads SGHNT; CDR2 reads YYREEE (reference sequence). V lost 3 bases to trimming and J lost 10 bases; unmatched junction nucleotides: 12. There are 15 residues in the CDR3.